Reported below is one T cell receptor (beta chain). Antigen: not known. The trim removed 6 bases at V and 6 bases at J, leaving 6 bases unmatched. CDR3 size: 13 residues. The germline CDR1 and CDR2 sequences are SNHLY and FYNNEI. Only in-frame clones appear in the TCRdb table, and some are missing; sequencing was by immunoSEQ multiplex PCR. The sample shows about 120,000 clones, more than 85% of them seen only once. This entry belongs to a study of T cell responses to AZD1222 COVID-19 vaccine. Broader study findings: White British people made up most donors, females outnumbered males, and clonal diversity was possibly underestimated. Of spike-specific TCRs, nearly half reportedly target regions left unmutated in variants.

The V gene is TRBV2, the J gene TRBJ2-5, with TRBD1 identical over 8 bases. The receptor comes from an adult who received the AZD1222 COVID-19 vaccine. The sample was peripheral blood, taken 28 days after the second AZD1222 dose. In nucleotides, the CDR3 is TGTGCCAGCAGGACAGGGGTGAGCCAGACCCAGTACTTC. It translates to CASRTGVSQTQYF.